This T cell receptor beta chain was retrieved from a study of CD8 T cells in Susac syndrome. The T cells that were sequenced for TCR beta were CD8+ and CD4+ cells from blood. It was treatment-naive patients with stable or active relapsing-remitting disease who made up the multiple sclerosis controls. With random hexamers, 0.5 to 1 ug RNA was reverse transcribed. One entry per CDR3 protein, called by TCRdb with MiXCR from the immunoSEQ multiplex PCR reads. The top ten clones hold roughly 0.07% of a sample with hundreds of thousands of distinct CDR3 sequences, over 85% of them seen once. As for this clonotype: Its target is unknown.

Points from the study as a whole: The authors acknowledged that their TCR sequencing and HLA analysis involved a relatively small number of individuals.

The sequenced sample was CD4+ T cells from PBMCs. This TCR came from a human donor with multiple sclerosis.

CDR3 in amino acids: CASSFGLSTDTQYF. The CDR3 bases are TGTGCCAGCAGCTTTGGGCTTAGCACAGATACGCAGTATTTT. The chain carries TRBV5-8 and TRBJ2-3; D unresolved. The CDR3 has 14 amino acids. Germline V gene data show CDR1 as SGHTS and CDR2 as YDEGEE. V was clipped by 2 bases and J by 0 bases, with 7 bases between them. Variable domain in full (rest from reference TRBV5-8 and TRBJ2-3): EAGVTQSPTHLIKTRGQQATLRCSPISGHTSVYWYQQALGLGLQFLLWYDEGEERNRGNFPPRFSGRQFPNYSSELNVNALELEDSALYLCASSFGLSTDTQYFGPGTRLTVL.